This TCR beta chain was captured by sequencing in a study of cytomegalovirus exposure and HLA in healthy donors. The wider study: The 120 or so validation repertoires matched the 666 first-cohort repertoires in platform, a later analysis reported.

Remarks on this clone: No antigen is known for it.

Study outcomes and limitations: According to reports, the classifier identified cytomegalovirus status with high specificity and sensitivity.

The CDR3 loop spans 18 amino acids. V lost 6 bases and J lost 3; bases outside the gene matches: 16. The germline V gene has CDR1 MGHDK and CDR2 SYGVNS. Sequencing used immunoSEQ multiplex PCR; TCRdb keeps in-frame clones, though not all of them. Here the sample spans 110,000 to 150,000 clones, 70% to 90% being singletons. Sequencing was done on a sample of PBMCs. The TCR originated in a man aged 18-30 years in good health and CMV-seronegative. The genes are TRBV25-1 and TRBJ2-5; 10 nucleotides line up with TRBD2. The CDR3 loop is CASSQLAGRGGLEETQYF. CDR3 nucleotides: TGTGCCAGCAGCCAACTAGCGGGACGGGGGGGACTCGAAGAGACCCAGTACTTC.